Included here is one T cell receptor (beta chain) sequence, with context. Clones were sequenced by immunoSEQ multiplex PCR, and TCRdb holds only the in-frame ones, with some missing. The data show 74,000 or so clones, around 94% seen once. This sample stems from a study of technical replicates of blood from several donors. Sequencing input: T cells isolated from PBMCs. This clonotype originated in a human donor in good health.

CDR3 coding DNA: TGCAGCGTTGATCCAGGGAACTATGGCTACACCTTC. It specifies CSVDPGNYGYTF. The chain is built from TRBV29-1 and TRBJ1-2; weak D call: TRBD1 (5 bases). Trimming stripped 3 bases from V and 2 bases from J, with 7 bases between. The V gene's germline CDR1 is SQVTM and CDR2 ANQGSEA. This CDR3 spans 12 amino acids.